This T cell receptor beta chain was sequenced for a study of cytomegalovirus exposure and HLA in healthy donors. Study as a whole: In an earlier analysis, approximately 120 million unique TCR beta sequences were found from 200 million or so T cells.

General study points: For most TCR beta V segments, an earlier analysis put the productive rate at about 87% or about 30% of the time. Later, TCR association rates were found to vary by HLA locus, highest for DRB1 and lowest for HLA-C. Most subjects' HLA-A and HLA-B alleles were reportedly predicted from TCR beta sequences.

About this clone itself: Its antigen is undetermined.

PCR was performed using 60 Vbeta and 13 Jbeta primers. The table came from immunoSEQ multiplex PCR; TCRdb's copy has only in-frame clones and leaves some out. The table records some 220,000 clones, roughly 89% of them present only once. Source material: PBMCs. This clonotype was sampled from a woman aged 18 to 35 in good health and CMV-seronegative.

CDR3 nucleotides: TGTGCCAGCTCACCACGGTCAGGGGCTGGGGCCAACGTCCTGACTTTC. It codes for CASSPRSGAGANVLTF. The V call is TRBV18, the J call TRBJ2-6; possibly TRBD1 for D (6 bases). V was cut by 1 base and J by 2 bases, with 9 bases left in between. Germline V lookup: CDR1 KGHSH, CDR2 LQKENI. This CDR3 spans 16 amino acids.